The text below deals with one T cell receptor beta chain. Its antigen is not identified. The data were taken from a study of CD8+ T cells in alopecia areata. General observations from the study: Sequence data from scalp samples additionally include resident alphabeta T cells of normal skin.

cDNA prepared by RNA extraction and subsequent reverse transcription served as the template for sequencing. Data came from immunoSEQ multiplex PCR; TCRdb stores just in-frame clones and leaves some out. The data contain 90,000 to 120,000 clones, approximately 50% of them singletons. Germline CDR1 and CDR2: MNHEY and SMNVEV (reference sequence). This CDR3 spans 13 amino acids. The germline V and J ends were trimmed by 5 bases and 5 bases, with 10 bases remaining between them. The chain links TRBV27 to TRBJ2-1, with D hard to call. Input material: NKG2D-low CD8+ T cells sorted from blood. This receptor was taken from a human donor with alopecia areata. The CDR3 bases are TGTGCCAGCAGTCGAGGACCGAACAATGAGCAGTTCTTC. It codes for CASSRGPNNEQFF.